This record looks at one TCR beta chain sequence and its context. The sample comes from a study of T cells in Graves' hyperthyroidism and ophthalmopathy. Using RNA transcripts as the source, TCR beta CDR3 regions were amplified. When the TCR CDR3 underwent first-round RT-PCR, the HTBI primer set was used. TCRdb independently ran MiXCR on the multiplex PCR reads; one entry per CDR3 protein. The sample shows about 520,000 distinct CDR3 sequences, around a quarter of them seen only once. The receptor was derived from a woman in her 30s with Graves' ophthalmopathy. The sequencing input was blood.

CDR3 region: CASDYLPGEQYF. The CDR3, as DNA: TGTGCCAGCGACTACCTGCCGGGGGAGCAGTACTTC. The chain carries TRBV6-1 and TRBJ2-7; tentatively, D is TRBD2 (5 bases). CDR1 is MNHNS and CDR2 is SASEGT in the germline V gene. The CDR3 extends over 12 amino acids. V was pared by 8 bases and J by 7 bases, with 15 bases between.